The rows below give T cell receptor beta chains drawn from one sample of a study of cytomegalovirus exposure and HLA in healthy donors. Sequencing was performed with immunoSEQ multiplex PCR; in TCRdb, only in-frame clones are kept and a portion is missing. This sample's table reports 200,000 to 250,000 clones. The specimen was PBMCs. The receptor source for this set is a girl aged 2-10 years in good health and CMV-seropositive. Both conserved end residues are part of each CDR3.

TRBV19	TRBJ2-7	CASSMRGASGYEQYF
TRBV7-2	TRBJ1-1	CASSSGLMNTEAFF
TRBV11-2	TRBJ1-1	CASSLGGDLNTEAFF
TRBV6-5	TRBJ2-7	CASSYTGQGNNEQYF
TRBV7-9	TRBJ2-3	CASSHHPTGSTDTQYF
TRBV28	TRBJ1-1	CASYGTEAFF
TRBV28	TRBJ1-4	CASSFKPQSSNEKLFF
TRBV28	TRBJ2-7	CASSATPSYEQYF
TRBV27	TRBJ1-5	CASNSAGPNNQPQHF
TRBV28	TRBJ2-7	CASSLSGRGVYEQYF
TRBV28	TRBJ1-3	CASSSPGTGPVFSGNTIYF
TRBV4-1	TRBJ1-4	CASSHLPQGGRYNEKLFF
TRBV28	TRBJ1-2	CATSKAYQGAYGYTF
TRBV6-1	TRBJ1-1	CASSEFTGVTEAFF
TRBV5-1	TRBJ1-1	CASSLAQENTEAFF